This TCR beta chain was found in a study of T cell repertoires in cytomegalovirus infection. Whole-study findings and limits: CMV-specific TCR beta clonotypes restricted by HLA-C were the ones dominating the ex vivo response.

This clonotype appeared a few times. As yet, its antigen is unknown. CDR3 length: 13 amino acids. The germline V gene has CDR1 LNHDA and CDR2 SQIVND (reference sequence). The V gene lost 5 bases and the J gene lost 7 bases, with 14 bases spanning the gap. Via MiXCR, TCRdb re-called the reads, giving one row per CDR3 protein. This table holds tens of thousands of distinct CDR3 sequences, approximately 22% found once. The specimen was PBMCs, sequenced either directly or after in vitro stimulation (not recorded which). V is TRBV19 and J is TRBJ1-1; no clear D. This clonotype originated in a human donor in good health (CMV status not recorded). Some clones in this sample may be carry-over from other donors' samples. The CDR3 sequence: CASSQPYRNEAFF. As DNA, the CDR3 is TGTGCCAGTAGTCAACCCTACCGGAATGAAGCTTTCTTT.